This T cell receptor beta chain was sequenced for a study of T cells in tumors after PD-1 blockade. Findings and caveats of the study: Peripheral recruitment is suggested, as some novel exhausted tumor clones were in pre-treatment blood.

Details on this clone: Its target is unknown.

Sequenced by immunoSEQ multiplex PCR; TCRdb stores in-frame clones only, minus some. Of more than 50,000 clones listed, around 67% are singletons. Input was about 550 ng to 6,500 ng of genomic DNA from tumor or blood. This clonotype was sampled from a human donor with basal cell carcinoma. This material consisted of PBMCs, taken after anti-PD-1 treatment.

In nucleotides, the CDR3 is TGTGCCAGCAGCCGATATGGCTACACCTTC. Translating gives CASSRYGYTF. This rearrangement joins TRBV28 to TRBJ1-2; no clear D. The length of the CDR3 is 10 residues. Germline V lookup: CDR1 MDHEN, CDR2 SYDVKM. V was trimmed by 6 bases and J by 5 bases, leaving 4 bases between them.